This T cell receptor beta chain was found in a study of patients and donors after allogeneic stem cell transplantation. TCRdb re-analysed the RT-PCR reads in MiXCR, keeping a single row per CDR3 protein. Here the sample spans roughly 940,000 distinct CDR3 sequences, roughly 18% being singletons. This clonotype was seen ten or more times. Germline-derived CDR1 and CDR2 are SQVTM and ANQGSEA. This CDR3 has 14 amino acids. V lost 2 bases to trimming and J lost 2 bases; unmatched junction nucleotides: 2. The V gene is TRBV29-1, the J gene TRBJ1-2; 10 bases are shared with TRBD1. The TCR originated in a human donor who was either an allogeneic HSCT recipient or a stem cell or donor lymphocyte infusion donor (not recorded which). It is not recorded whose cells these are; they may come from a transplant donor. What was sequenced was blood, either unsorted or a sorted T cell fraction (not recorded which). The CDR3 reads CSVEMDRGNYGYTF. The CDR3 DNA sequence: TGCAGCGTTGAAATGGACAGGGGGAACTATGGCTACACCTTC.